This TCR beta chain was found in a study of T cells in Graves' hyperthyroidism and ophthalmopathy. The study's findings and limits: Separation of ophthalmopathy from stable hyperthyroidism was achieved by a 13 V-J model.

The CDR3 consists of 17 residues. With 3 bases clipped from V and 3 bases from J, the junction kept 14 bases outside the gene matches. Germline lookup yields CDR1 MNHEY and CDR2 SMNVEV (reference sequence). This clonotype was recorded at least ten times. The antigen remains undetermined. There were TCR beta CDR3 regions amplified from RNA transcripts. A set of HTBI primers served as the primers for a first-round RT-PCR of the TCR CDR3. TCRdb recomputed calls from the multiplex PCR reads with MiXCR, one row per CDR3 protein. The data hold fewer than 350,000 distinct CDR3 sequences, with less than 20% observed a single time. Diagnosing involved the use of clinical symptoms, serum thyroxine and TRAb, thyroid ultrasound and orbital computed tomography. It was around 10 ml of fresh peripheral blood that supplied the PBMCs.

The sample taken for sequencing was blood. The rearrangement joins TRBV27 to TRBJ2-7; TRBD1 matches 7 bases. The source is a woman in her thirties or forties with Graves' ophthalmopathy. The CDR3 spells CASSFRSSGTDDYEQYF. The CDR3 DNA follows: TGTGCCAGCAGTTTCCGATCCTCCGGGACAGATGACTACGAGCAGTACTTC.